Listed below are T cell receptor beta chains from one sample, sequenced in a study of metastatic and nonmetastatic thyroid tumors. TCRdb re-called the PCR reads with MiXCR. The sample yields under 15,000 clones, roughly 21% seen once. The sequenced sample consisted of adjacent normal tissue. The origin of the receptors is a female donor with papillary thyroid cancer or a benign thyroid nodule (not recorded which). Some clones in this sample may be carry-over from other donors' samples. CDR3s include the opening cysteine and the closing phenylalanine or tryptophan. The order of the fields is CDR3 length, J gene, V gene, CDR3 protein.

len: 15
j_gene: TRBJ2-3
v_gene: TRBV2
CDR3aa: CASSETGSSTDTQYF

len: 12
j_gene: TRBJ1-1
v_gene: TRBV4-1
CDR3aa: CASSQDRGGAFF

len: 15
j_gene: TRBJ2-7
v_gene: TRBV6-1
CDR3aa: CASSFLDRVNYEQYF

len: 16
j_gene: TRBJ1-2
v_gene: TRBV6-5
CDR3aa: CASSYHGQGGIRGYTF

len: 13
j_gene: TRBJ2-7
v_gene: TRBV15
CDR3aa: CATSPQLDREQYF

len: 15
j_gene: TRBJ1-6
v_gene: TRBV2
CDR3aa: CASSEPDPRCSPLHF

len: 16
j_gene: TRBJ1-2
v_gene: TRBV5-1
CDR3aa: CASSLASGGANYGYTF

len: 15
j_gene: TRBJ2-1
v_gene: TRBV11-1
CDR3aa: CASSLWVGQNNEQFF

len: 13
j_gene: TRBJ1-5
v_gene: TRBV27
CDR3aa: CASRSDGYQPQHF

len: 12
j_gene: TRBJ1-1
v_gene: TRBV5-5
CDR3aa: CASSPRTTEAFF

len: 16
j_gene: TRBJ1-2
v_gene: TRBV10-3
CDR3aa: CASSYGSTSFNYGYTF

len: 13
j_gene: TRBJ1-6
v_gene: TRBV19
CDR3aa: CASSPTGHSPLHF

len: 17
j_gene: TRBJ2-1
v_gene: TRBV15
CDR3aa: CATSRDSSGSSYNEQFF

len: 15
j_gene: TRBJ2-7
v_gene: TRBV11-3
CDR3aa: CASSSFGQGASEQYF

len: 14
j_gene: TRBJ2-1
v_gene: TRBV11-1
CDR3aa: CASSVPAGNNEQFF

len: 14
j_gene: TRBJ2-3
v_gene: TRBV7-2
CDR3aa: CASSLAGGADTQYF

len: 17
j_gene: TRBJ2-5
v_gene: TRBV5-1
CDR3aa: CASSLRDSGRATETQYF

len: 15
j_gene: TRBJ1-5
v_gene: TRBV19
CDR3aa: CASSNPGLVNRPQHF

len: 14
j_gene: TRBJ1-2
v_gene: TRBV5-1
CDR3aa: CASSSGQGLGGYTF

len: 13
j_gene: TRBJ2-7
v_gene: TRBV6-2/TRBV6-3
CDR3aa: CASGDRAPREQYF

len: 17
j_gene: TRBJ2-7
v_gene: TRBV27
CDR3aa: CASSFSGTGQNSYEQYF

len: 13
j_gene: TRBJ1-5
v_gene: TRBV4-3
CDR3aa: CASSQVDGGPQHF

len: 18
j_gene: TRBJ2-1
v_gene: TRBV19
CDR3aa: CASSIDPPVLGSLDEQFF

len: 13
j_gene: TRBJ2-7
v_gene: TRBV12-3/TRBV12-4
CDR3aa: CASSWTGVYEQYF

len: 11
j_gene: TRBJ1-3
v_gene: TRBV6-1
CDR3aa: CASTRGNTIYF

len: 12
j_gene: TRBJ1-1
v_gene: TRBV30
CDR3aa: CAWCPSMGGAFF

len: 15
j_gene: TRBJ1-5
v_gene: TRBV6-2/TRBV6-3
CDR3aa: CASIYRGSINQPQHF

len: 15
j_gene: TRBJ2-3
v_gene: TRBV11-1
CDR3aa: CASSPTGDRTDTQYF

len: 13
j_gene: TRBJ1-6
v_gene: TRBV2
CDR3aa: CASTGGRGSPLHF

len: 14
j_gene: TRBJ1-2
v_gene: TRBV12-3/TRBV12-4
CDR3aa: CASSFEGGRRGYTF

len: 16
j_gene: TRBJ2-2
v_gene: TRBV27
CDR3aa: CASSPWGGANTGELFF

len: 14
j_gene: TRBJ2-1
v_gene: TRBV4-3
CDR3aa: CASSPARTGNEQFF

len: 14
j_gene: TRBJ1-2
v_gene: TRBV28
CDR3aa: CASSLSGAGYGYTF

len: 15
j_gene: TRBJ1-6
v_gene: TRBV6-1
CDR3aa: CASSEISNPNSPLHF

len: 16
j_gene: TRBJ1-6
v_gene: TRBV27
CDR3aa: CASSLGPLQSRSPLHF

len: 15
j_gene: TRBJ1-2
v_gene: TRBV4-2
CDR3aa: CASSRRDTQNGGYTF

len: 20
j_gene: TRBJ2-1
v_gene: TRBV9
CDR3aa: CASSGQASGGGSSSYNEQFF

len: 13
j_gene: TRBJ2-1
v_gene: TRBV9
CDR3aa: CASSVGSYNEQFF

len: 11
j_gene: TRBJ1-1
v_gene: TRBV6-1
CDR3aa: CASSDTQGAFF

len: 15
j_gene: TRBJ1-4
v_gene: TRBV5-6
CDR3aa: CASSLETGRGEKLFF

len: 15
j_gene: TRBJ1-3
v_gene: TRBV7-2
CDR3aa: CASSLVGMAGNTIYF

len: 16
j_gene: TRBJ1-4
v_gene: TRBV10-2
CDR3aa: CASSESRTETNEKLFF

len: 13
j_gene: TRBJ2-7
v_gene: TRBV6-2/TRBV6-3
CDR3aa: CASSFGTGSEQYF

len: 15
j_gene: TRBJ2-1
v_gene: TRBV7-7
CDR3aa: CASSLGSSSYNEQFF

len: 15
j_gene: TRBJ2-5
v_gene: TRBV7-2
CDR3aa: CASSLGRISGETQYF